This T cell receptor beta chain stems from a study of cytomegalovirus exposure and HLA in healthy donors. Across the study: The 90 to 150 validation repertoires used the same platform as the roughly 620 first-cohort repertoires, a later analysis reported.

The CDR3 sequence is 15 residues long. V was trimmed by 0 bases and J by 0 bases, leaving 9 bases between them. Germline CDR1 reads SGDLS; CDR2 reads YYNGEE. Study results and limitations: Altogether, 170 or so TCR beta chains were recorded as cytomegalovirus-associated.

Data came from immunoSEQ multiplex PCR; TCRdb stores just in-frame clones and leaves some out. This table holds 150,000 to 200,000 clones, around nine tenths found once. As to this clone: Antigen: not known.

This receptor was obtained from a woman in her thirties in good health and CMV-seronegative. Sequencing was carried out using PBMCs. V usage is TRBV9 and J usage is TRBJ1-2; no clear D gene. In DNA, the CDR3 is TGTGCCAGCAGCGTAGCGTGGCAAGCTAACTATGGCTACACCTTC. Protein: CASSVAWQANYGYTF.